The T cell receptor beta chain described here comes from a study of post-analysis software for immune sequencing data. Study-wide background: Some patients lacked subtype; others had relapsing-remitting, secondary progressive or progressive-relapsing disease.

Study-wide findings and caveats: Controls showed significantly higher normalized Chao1 diversity than did multiple sclerosis patients. F measure showed strong co-clustering of same-batch samples. Controls showed lower frequencies than patients for 4 or 5 TRBV segments, and TRBV5-6, TRBV5-1 and TRBV20-1 were among these.

Trimming removed 4 bases from V and 3 bases from J, with 12 bases in between. CDR1 is SQVTM and CDR2 is ANQGSEA in the germline V gene. CDR3 size: 13 residues. This clonotype was counted between two and nine times. Its matching antigen is unknown. Prepared libraries of TCR beta cDNA carried unique molecular identifiers. When about 1 to 11 million T cells were used, they gave about 490,000 cDNA molecules. One entry per CDR3 protein results from TCRdb running MiXCR on the PCR reads. The table includes 750,000 to 900,000 distinct CDR3 sequences, about half detected once. Sequencing was done on a sample of blood. This sequence originates from a girl aged 5-17 years with multiple sclerosis. The V and J genes are TRBV29-1 and TRBJ1-1, with D possibly matching TRBD1 (5 bases). CDR3 residues: CSVGLGGDTEAFF. The CDR3 coding sequence is TGCAGCGTTGGGCTTGGGGGGGACACTGAAGCTTTCTTT.